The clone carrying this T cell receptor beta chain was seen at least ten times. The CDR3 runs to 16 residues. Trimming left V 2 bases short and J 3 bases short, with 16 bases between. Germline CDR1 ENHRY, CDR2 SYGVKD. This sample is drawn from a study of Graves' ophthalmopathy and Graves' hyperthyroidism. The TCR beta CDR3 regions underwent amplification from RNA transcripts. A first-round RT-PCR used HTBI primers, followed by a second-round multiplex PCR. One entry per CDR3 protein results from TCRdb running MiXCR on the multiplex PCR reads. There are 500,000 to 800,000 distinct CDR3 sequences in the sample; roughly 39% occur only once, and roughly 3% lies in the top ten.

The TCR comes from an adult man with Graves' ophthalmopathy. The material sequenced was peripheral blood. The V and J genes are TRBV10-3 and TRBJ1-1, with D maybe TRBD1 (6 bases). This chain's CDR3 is CAISERVGGADTEAFF. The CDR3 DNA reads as TGTGCCATCAGTGAGCGGGTTGGGGGGGCGGACACTGAAGCTTTCTTT.